The 6 T cell receptor beta chains listed next were all sequenced from one sample in a study of blood T cell repertoires in COVID-19. TCRdb's copy holds only in-frame clones and misses some; the assay was immunoSEQ multiplex PCR. In the table there are hundreds of thousands of clones, 70% to 90% of which are singletons. The sample consisted of peripheral blood. These TCRs come from a man aged 50-59 years with acute or convalescent COVID-19.

Details on this clone: A junction boundary mismatches the germline segment, possibly from a read error. This rearrangement joins TRBV3-1 (or the pseudogene TRBV3-2) to TRBJ1-2, with D possibly being TRBD1 (5 bases). Germline values: CDR1 LGHDT, CDR2 YNNKEL (reference sequence). The CDR3 is 14 residues long. The DNA for the CDR3 is TGTGCCAGCAGACAAGGCGGGGCAGCCTATGGCTACACCTTC. Residues: CASRQGGAAYGYTF.

This chain uses TRBV3-1 (or the pseudogene TRBV3-2) with TRBJ2-2, with 9 bases lining up with TRBD1. The germline gives CDR1 LGHDT, CDR2 YNNKEL (reference sequence). V lost 5 bases to trimming and J lost 0 bases; unmatched junction nucleotides: 4. CDR3 length: 16 residues. The CDR3 nucleotides are TGTGCCAGCAGCTCCCGGACAGGGGCGAACACCGGGGAGCTGTTTTTT. Its translation is CASSSRTGANTGELFF.

This chain's CDR3 is CASSWTGDSNQPQHF. The CDR3 nucleotides are TGTGCCAGCAGTTGGACAGGGGATAGCAATCAGCCCCAGCATTTT. This chain connects TRBV6-5 to TRBJ1-5, with 9 bases matching TRBD1. The CDR3 totals 15 residues. Germline CDR1 MNHEY, CDR2 SVGAGI. Losses at the gene ends were 4 bases for V and 0 bases for J; bases not matched to a gene: 1.

The chain joins TRBV27 to TRBJ1-1, with D maybe TRBD1 (5 bases). Germline loops: CDR1 MNHEY, CDR2 SMNVEV (reference sequence). The CDR3 extends over 12 amino acids. The V end was cut by 8 bases, the J end by 4 bases, with 11 bases between. The DNA of the CDR3 is TGTGCCAGCTTTCGGGGGATCACTGAAGCTTTCTTT. Translation: CASFRGITEAFF.

The V gene is TRBV19, the J gene TRBJ1-3; tentatively, D is TRBD1 (5 bases). The V gene lost 3 bases and the J gene lost 3 bases, with 9 bases spanning the gap. Germline V lookup: CDR1 LNHDA, CDR2 SQIVND (reference sequence). CDR3 size: 14 residues. For the CDR3, the DNA is TGTGCCAGTAGTATCCAGGGATTTGGAAACACCATATATTTT. Protein sequence: CASSIQGFGNTIYF.

The chain recombines TRBV6-5 with TRBJ2-1, with 10 bases fitting TRBD2. V lost 5 bases and J lost 10; bases outside the gene matches: 8. The CDR3 contains 14 residues. CDR1 MNHEY and CDR2 SVGAGI come from the germline V gene. Written as DNA, the CDR3 is TGTGCCAGCAGTATAGCGGGGGGAAGGGGAGAGCAGTTCTTC. Its protein is CASSIAGGRGEQFF.